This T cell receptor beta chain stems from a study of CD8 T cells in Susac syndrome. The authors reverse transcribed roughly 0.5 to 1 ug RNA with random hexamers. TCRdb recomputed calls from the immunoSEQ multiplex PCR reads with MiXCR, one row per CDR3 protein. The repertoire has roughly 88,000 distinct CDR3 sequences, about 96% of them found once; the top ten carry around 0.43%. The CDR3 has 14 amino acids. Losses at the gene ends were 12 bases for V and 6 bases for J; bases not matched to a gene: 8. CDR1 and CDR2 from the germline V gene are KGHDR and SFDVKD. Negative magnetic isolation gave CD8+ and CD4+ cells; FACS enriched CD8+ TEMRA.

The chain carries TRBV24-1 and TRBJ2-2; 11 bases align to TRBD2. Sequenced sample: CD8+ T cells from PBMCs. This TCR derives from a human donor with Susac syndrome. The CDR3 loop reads CAVQLAGAPGELFF. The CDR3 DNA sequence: TGTGCCGTCCAACTAGCGGGAGCCCCCGGGGAGCTGTTTTTT.